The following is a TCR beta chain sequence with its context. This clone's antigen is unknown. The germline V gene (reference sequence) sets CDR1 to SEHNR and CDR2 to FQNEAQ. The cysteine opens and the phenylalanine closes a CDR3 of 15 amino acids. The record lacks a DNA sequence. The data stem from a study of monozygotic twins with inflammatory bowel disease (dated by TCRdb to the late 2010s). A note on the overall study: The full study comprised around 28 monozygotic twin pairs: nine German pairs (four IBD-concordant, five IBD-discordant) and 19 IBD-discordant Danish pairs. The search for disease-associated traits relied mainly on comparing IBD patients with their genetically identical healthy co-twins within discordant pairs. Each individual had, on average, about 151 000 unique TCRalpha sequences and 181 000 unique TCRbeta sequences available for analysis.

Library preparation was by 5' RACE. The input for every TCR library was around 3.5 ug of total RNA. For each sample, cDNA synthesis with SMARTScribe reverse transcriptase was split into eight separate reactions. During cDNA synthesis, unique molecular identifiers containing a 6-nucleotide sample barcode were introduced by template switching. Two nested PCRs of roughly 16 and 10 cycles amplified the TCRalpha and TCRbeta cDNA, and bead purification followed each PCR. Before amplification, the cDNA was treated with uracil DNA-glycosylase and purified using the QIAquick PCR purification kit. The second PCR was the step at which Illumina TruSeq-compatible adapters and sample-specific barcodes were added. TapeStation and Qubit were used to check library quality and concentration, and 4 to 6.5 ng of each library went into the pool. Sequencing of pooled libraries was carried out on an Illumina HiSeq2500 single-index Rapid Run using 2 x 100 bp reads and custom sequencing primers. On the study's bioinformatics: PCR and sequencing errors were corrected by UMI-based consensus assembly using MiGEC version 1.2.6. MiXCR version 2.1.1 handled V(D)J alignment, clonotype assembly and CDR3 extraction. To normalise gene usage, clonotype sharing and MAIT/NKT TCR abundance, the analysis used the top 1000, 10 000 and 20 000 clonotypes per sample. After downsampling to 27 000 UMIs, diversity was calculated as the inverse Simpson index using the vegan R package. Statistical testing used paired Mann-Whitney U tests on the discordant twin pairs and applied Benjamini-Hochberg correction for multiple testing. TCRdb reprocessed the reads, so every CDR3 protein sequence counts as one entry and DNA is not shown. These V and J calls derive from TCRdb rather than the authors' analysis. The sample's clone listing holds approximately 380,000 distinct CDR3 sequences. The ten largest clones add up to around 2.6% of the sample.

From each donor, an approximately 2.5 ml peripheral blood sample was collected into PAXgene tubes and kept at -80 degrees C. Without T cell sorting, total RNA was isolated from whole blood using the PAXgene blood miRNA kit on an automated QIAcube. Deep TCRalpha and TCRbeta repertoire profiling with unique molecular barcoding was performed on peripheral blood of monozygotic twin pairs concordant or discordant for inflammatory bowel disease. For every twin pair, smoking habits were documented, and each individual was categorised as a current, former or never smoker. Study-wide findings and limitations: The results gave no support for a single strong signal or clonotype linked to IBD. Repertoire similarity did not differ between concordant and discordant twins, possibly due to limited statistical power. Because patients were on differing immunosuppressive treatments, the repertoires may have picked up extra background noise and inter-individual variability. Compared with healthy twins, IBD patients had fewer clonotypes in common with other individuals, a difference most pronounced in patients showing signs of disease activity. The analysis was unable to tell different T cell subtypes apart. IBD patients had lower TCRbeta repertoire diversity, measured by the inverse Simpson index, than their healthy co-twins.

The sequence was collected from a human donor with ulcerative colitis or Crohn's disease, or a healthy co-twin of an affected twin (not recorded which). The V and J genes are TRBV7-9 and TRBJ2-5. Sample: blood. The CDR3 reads CASSLQISTQETQYF. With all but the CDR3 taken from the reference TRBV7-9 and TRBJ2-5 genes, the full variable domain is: DTGVSQNPRHKITKRGQNVTFRCDPISEHNRLYWYRQTLGQGPEFLTYFQNEAQLEKSRLLSDRFSAERPKGSFSTLEIQRTEQGDSAMYLCASSLQISTQETQYFGPGTRLLVL.